The 26 T cell receptor beta chains listed next were all sequenced from one sample in a study of cytomegalovirus exposure and HLA in healthy donors. PCR involved 60 Vbeta and 13 Jbeta primers. Clones were read by immunoSEQ multiplex PCR, and TCRdb kept only the in-frame ones, dropping some. Its table records 20,000 to 25,000 clones. What was sequenced was PBMCs. Every receptor here comes from a male donor in good health and CMV-seropositive.

The chain has TRBV13 and TRBJ2-7; D call uncertain. CDR3 length: 12 residues. Germline CDR1 is PRHDT and CDR2 is FYEKMQ (reference sequence). The V end lost 5 bases, the J end lost 3 bases, and 8 bases lay between the germline ends. CDR3 in DNA: TGTGCCAGCAGCACCGATAGCTACGAGCAGTACTTC. Residues: CASSTDSYEQYF.

The rearrangement links TRBV30 to TRBJ2-7; possibly TRBD1 for D (5 bases). Germline V CDR1 and CDR2: GTSNPN, SVGIG (reference sequence). Trimming cost V 1 base and J 4 bases, with 11 bases left between them. This CDR3 has 13 residues. This chain's CDR3 is CAWSGQGDYEQYF. CDR3 DNA: TGTGCCTGGAGTGGGCAGGGTGATTACGAGCAGTACTTC.

The chain couples TRBV5-6 to TRBJ2-1; TRBD2 is a possible D gene (5 bases). The germline V and J ends were trimmed by 2 bases and 5 bases, with 8 bases remaining between them. CDR1 is SGHDT, CDR2 YYEEEE, per germline. The CDR3 is 13 amino acids. The CDR3 spells CASSFGLDNEQFF. In nucleotides, the CDR3 is TGTGCCAGCAGCTTCGGACTCGACAATGAGCAGTTCTTC. The full variable domain, its missing parts supplied by reference TRBV5-6 and TRBJ2-1, is DAGVTQSPTHLIKTRGQQVTLRCSPKSGHDTVSWYQQALGQGPQFIFQYYEEEERQRGNFPDRFSGHQFPNYSSELNVNALLLGDSALYLCASSFGLDNEQFFGPGTRLTVL.

The rearrangement links TRBV9 to TRBJ1-1; 7 positions agree with TRBD1. V dropped 0 bases and J dropped 4; count of bases not matched to a gene: 3. The CDR3 is 14 residues long. Per the germline V gene, CDR1 is SGDLS and CDR2 is YYNGEE. CDR3 nucleotides: TGTGCCAGCAGCGTAGCACAGGGGATCACTGAAGCTTTCTTT. This translates into CASSVAQGITEAFF.

The gene calls are TRBV29-1 and TRBJ2-1; 10 bases fit TRBD1. Trimming removed 2 bases from V and 6 bases from J; junction bases left unmatched: 4. This CDR3 has 14 residues. Per germline, CDR1 SQVTM and CDR2 ANQGSEA. This chain's CDR3 is CSVETRTGGNEQFF. CDR3 nucleotides: TGCAGCGTTGAAACGCGGACAGGGGGCAATGAGCAGTTCTTC.

The rearrangement links TRBV18 to TRBJ2-3; TRBD2 agrees at 7 bases. The length of the CDR3 is 16 residues. CDR1 is KGHSH and CDR2 is LQKENI in the germline V gene. Germline trimming cut 1 base from V and 2 bases from J; bases unmatched to any gene: 6. The CDR3 nucleotides are TGTGCCAGCTCACCACGACTAGCTGATGTCACAGATACGCAGTATTTT. It specifies CASSPRLADVTDTQYF.

The chain combines TRBV4-1 with TRBJ2-7, with TRBD1 matching over 7 bases. V dropped 1 base and J dropped 1; count of bases not matched to a gene: 4. The CDR3 is made up of 15 amino acids. Germline CDR1 MGHRA, CDR2 YSYEKL. As DNA, the CDR3 is TGCGCCAGCAGCCAAGTAACACAGGGGTCCTACGAGCAGTACTTC. This codes for CASSQVTQGSYEQYF.

V is TRBV30 and J is TRBJ2-7, with 7 bases fitting TRBD1. This CDR3 has 9 amino acids. CDR1 GTSNPN and CDR2 SVGIG come from the germline V gene (reference sequence). J gave up 12 bases and V 4 bases, and 3 bases lay outside the gene matches. The DNA for the CDR3 is TGTGCCTGGAACAGGGGATGGTACTTC. Protein sequence: CAWNRGWYF.

The J gene is TRBJ1-5, the V gene TRBV28; the D is unclear. The V end lost 3 bases, the J end lost 2 bases, and 14 bases lay between the germline ends. This CDR3 comprises 16 residues. The V gene's germline CDR1 is MDHEN and CDR2 SYDVKM. CDR3 amino acids: CASSLRRIYGNQPQHF. The CDR3 DNA is TGTGCCAGCAGTTTGAGGAGGATTTACGGCAATCAGCCCCAGCATTTT.

The chain is built from TRBV6-1 and TRBJ1-2, with TRBD1 matching over 7 bases. After removal of 4 bases from V and 3 bases from J, the junction contained 5 bases not matched to a gene. The CDR3 is made up of 14 amino acids. In germline, CDR1 is MNHNS, CDR2 SASEGT. The CDR3 is CASSVQGEDYGYTF. CDR3 sequence (DNA): TGTGCCAGCAGTGTGCAGGGGGAGGACTATGGCTACACCTTC.

V usage is TRBV7-9 and J usage is TRBJ1-2; TRBD1 might be the D (5 bases). This CDR3 is built from 11 residues. The ends were cut back, 4 bases at V and 8 bases at J, with 8 bases in the middle. Germline assignment: CDR1 SEHNR and CDR2 FQNEAQ (reference sequence). CDR3 sequence reads: CASSWGNGYTF. The CDR3 DNA reads as TGTGCCAGCAGCTGGGGCAACGGCTACACCTTC.

This chain joins TRBV5-1 and TRBJ2-3, with a possible D match to TRBD2 (6 bases). This CDR3 comprises 18 residues. Germline lookup yields CDR1 SGHRS and CDR2 YFSETQ. V was pared by 3 bases and J by 2 bases, with 22 bases between. This CDR3 reads CASSSLGTPAQITDTQYF. The CDR3 coding sequence is TGCGCCAGCAGCTCGTTAGGGACTCCCGCCCAGATCACAGATACGCAGTATTTT.

The chain recombines TRBV4-2 with TRBJ2-7; 8 bases map to TRBD2. CDR1 LGHNA and CDR2 YNFKEQ come from the germline V gene. The CDR3 loop spans 15 amino acids. The V segment lost 4 bases and the J segment 4 bases; nucleotides outside the gene matches: 9. The CDR3 sequence: CASSRGSGDLYEQYF. CDR3 nucleotide sequence: TGTGCCAGCAGCCGGGGTAGCGGGGACCTATACGAGCAGTACTTC.

V gene TRBV4-1 combines with J gene TRBJ1-5; 11 bases line up with TRBD1. This CDR3 region has 16 residues. CDR1 MGHRA and CDR2 YSYEKL come from the germline V gene. V lost 3 bases to trimming and J lost 0 bases; unmatched junction nucleotides: 1. Here the CDR3 reads CASSQGQGVSNQPQHF. The CDR3 bases are TGCGCCAGCAGCCAGGGACAGGGGGTTAGCAATCAGCCCCAGCATTTT.

With regard to this clone: This sample includes further DNA sequences coding for the same CDR3. The CDR3 reads CASSLGQNYGYTF. CDR3 sequence (DNA): TGTGCCAGCAGCTTGGGGCAGAACTATGGCTACACCTTC. V gene TRBV5-6 combines with J gene TRBJ1-2; D is ambiguous. CDR3 length: 13 residues. V shed 0 bases and J shed 2 bases, with 5 bases lying between them. Looked up from germline, CDR1 is SGHDT and CDR2 is YYEEEE.

This chain links TRBV29-1 with TRBJ2-1; TRBD2 aligns across 8 bases. CDR1 is SQVTM, CDR2 ANQGSEA, per germline. The CDR3 has 13 amino acids. The trim removed 7 bases at V and 7 bases at J, leaving 9 bases unmatched. The CDR3 DNA reads TGCAGCGAAAGCGGGGGCCCCATAAATGAGCAGTTCTTC. This sequence encodes CSESGGPINEQFF.

Note on this clone: The sample has other DNA sequences that encode this CDR3 too. V gene TRBV4-2 combines with J gene TRBJ2-3; 14 nucleotides match TRBD2. This CDR3 has 20 residues. Germline CDR1 LGHNA, CDR2 YNFKEQ. V trimming: 1 base; J trimming: 2 bases; junction bases outside the gene matches: 11. The CDR3 DNA sequence: TGTGCCAGCAGCCAAGCCCCCGGGACTAGCGGGGGATCAGTCACAGATACGCAGTATTTT. This codes for CASSQAPGTSGGSVTDTQYF.

The J gene is TRBJ1-4, the V gene TRBV19; maybe TRBD1 (5 bases). The CDR3 covers 13 residues. V was shortened by 6 bases and J by 8 bases, with 13 bases between the two germline ends. Germline values: CDR1 LNHDA, CDR2 SQIVND (reference sequence). The CDR3 loop reads CASRIRAGEKLFF. Written as DNA, the CDR3 is TGTGCCAGTAGGATCAGGGCCGGGGAAAAACTGTTTTTT. Drawing the rest from reference TRBV19 and TRBJ1-4, the complete variable domain is DGGITQSPKYLFRKEGQNVTLSCEQNLNHDAMYWYRQDPGQGLRLIYYSQIVNDFQKGDIAEGYSVSREKKESFPLTVTSAQKNPTAFYLCASRIRAGEKLFFGSGTQLSVL.

J is TRBJ2-2 and V is TRBV29-1, with 7 bases fitting TRBD1. Losses at the gene ends were 7 bases for V and 8 bases for J; bases not matched to a gene: 4. The germline gives CDR1 SQVTM, CDR2 ANQGSEA. The length of the CDR3 is 11 residues. The CDR3 DNA follows: TGCAGCGCAGGACAGGCAGGGGAGCTGTTTTTT. This gives the protein CSAGQAGELFF.

The V gene is TRBV10-3, the J gene TRBJ1-1; D is unclear. The V gene's germline CDR1 is ENHRY and CDR2 SYGVKD. The CDR3 runs to 14 residues. Trimming pared 0 bases from V and 4 bases from J, leaving 9 bases between. CDR3 residues: CAISESAEITEAFF. The DNA for the CDR3 is TGTGCCATCAGTGAGTCGGCGGAGATCACTGAAGCTTTCTTT.

Comment on this clone: The sample holds other DNA sequences that translate to the same CDR3. This chain links TRBV6-5 with TRBJ1-1, with D possibly being TRBD1 (5 bases). There are 13 residues in the CDR3. Trimming left V 2 bases short and J 1 base short, with 5 bases between. Germline-derived CDR1 and CDR2 are MNHEY and SVGAGI. The CDR3 DNA follows: TGTGCCAGCAGTTACAGGGGGAACACTGAAGCTTTCTTT. Its translation: CASSYRGNTEAFF.

The chain carries TRBV19 and TRBJ2-1; 7 bases are a match to TRBD1. The CDR3 covers 13 residues. V lost 5 bases, J lost 5 bases, and 3 bases stayed unmatched. Germline loops: CDR1 LNHDA, CDR2 SQIVND (reference sequence). The CDR3 coding sequence is TGTGCCAGTAGTGCCACAGGGGACAATGAGCAGTTCTTC. Translated: CASSATGDNEQFF.

V gene TRBV14 combines with J gene TRBJ1-2; 9 bases align to TRBD1. The J segment lost 8 bases and the V segment lost 6 bases, leaving 7 bases of the junction unmatched. Looked up from germline, CDR1 is SGHDN and CDR2 is FVKESK. The CDR3 runs 13 residues. In nucleotides, the CDR3 is TGTGCCAGCAGTCGGACAGGGGAGAGAGGCTACACCTTC. It translates to CASSRTGERGYTF.

The CDR3 nucleotides are TGTGCCAGCAGTGAAGCTAGTGGCAATCAGCCCCAGCATTTT. This gives the protein CASSEASGNQPQHF. The J gene is TRBJ1-5, the V gene TRBV6-1; no firm D call. The CDR3 contains 14 residues. Per the germline V gene, CDR1 is MNHNS and CDR2 is SASEGT. Trimming left V 0 bases short and J 2 bases short, with 5 bases between.

The chain links TRBV27 to TRBJ1-1; D possibly corresponds to TRBD1 (5 bases). The germline CDR1 and CDR2 sequences are MNHEY and SMNVEV (reference sequence). V was shortened by 3 bases and J by 4 bases, with 9 bases between the two germline ends. This CDR3 spans 13 amino acids. The CDR3 protein is CASSLGRVTEAFF. The CDR3, as DNA: TGTGCCAGCAGTTTGGGCAGGGTCACTGAAGCTTTCTTT.

This chain connects TRBV11-1 to TRBJ2-5, with D perhaps matching TRBD2 (7 bases). Germline V gene data show CDR1 as SGHAT and CDR2 as FQDESV (reference sequence). The CDR3 runs to 13 residues. Trimming pared 8 bases from V and 5 bases from J, leaving 15 bases between. As DNA, the CDR3 is TGTGCCAGCCGGGGGGCGGGGCGGGAGACCCAGTACTTC. As protein: CASRGAGRETQYF. The full variable domain, its missing parts supplied by reference TRBV11-1 and TRBJ2-5, is EAEVAQSPRYKITEKSQAVAFWCDPISGHATLYWYRQILGQGPELLVQFQDESVVDDSQLPKDRFSAERLKGVDSTLKIQPAELGDSAMYLCASRGAGRETQYFGPGTRLLVL.